This TCR beta chain was sequenced in a study of post-analysis software for immune sequencing data. Whole-study context: Included courses were relapsing-remitting and secondary progressive multiple sclerosis; progressive-relapsing multiple sclerosis was also included.

Unique molecular identifiers were carried by the TCR beta cDNA libraries. TCRdb used MiXCR to reprocess the PCR reads, holding one entry per CDR3 protein. The sample lists hundreds of thousands of distinct CDR3 sequences, about 50% occurring once. About this clonotype: Its specificity is unknown.

Points from the study as a whole: Compared against controls, patients with multiple sclerosis displayed significantly lower normalized Chao1 diversity. Five or six TRBV segments, TRBV5-6, TRBV5-1 and TRBV20-1 among them, were found more frequent in patients than controls. Co-batched samples clustered tightly together by F measure.

The trim removed 7 bases at V and 0 bases at J, leaving 13 bases unmatched. In germline, CDR1 is MGHRA, CDR2 YSYEKL. The CDR3 is 19 amino acids. This chain connects TRBV4-1 to TRBJ2-6, with 9 bases lining up with TRBD1. The sequence derives from a girl aged 10 to 17 with multiple sclerosis. Sample: blood. The DNA for the CDR3 is TGCGCCAGCAACCCCACAAGGGGACAGGGATTCTCTGGGGCCAACGTCCTGACTTTC. It encodes CASNPTRGQGFSGANVLTF.